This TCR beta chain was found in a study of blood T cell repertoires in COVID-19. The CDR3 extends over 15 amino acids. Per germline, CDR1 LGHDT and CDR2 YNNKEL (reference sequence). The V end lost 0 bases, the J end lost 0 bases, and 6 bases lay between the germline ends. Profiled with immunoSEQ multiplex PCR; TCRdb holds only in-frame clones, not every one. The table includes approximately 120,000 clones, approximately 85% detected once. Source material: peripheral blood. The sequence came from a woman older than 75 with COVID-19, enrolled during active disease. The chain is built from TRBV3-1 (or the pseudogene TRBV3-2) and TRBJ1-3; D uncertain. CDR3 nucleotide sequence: TGTGCCAGCAGCCAAGAGGTGAGCTCTGGAAACACCATATATTTT. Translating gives CASSQEVSSGNTIYF.